Presented here are 32 T cell receptor beta chains from one specimen sequenced in a study of T cell changes during pregnancy in multiple sclerosis. Generated by immunoSEQ multiplex PCR, the TCRdb table keeps only in-frame clones and is missing some. The top ten hold just over 3% of the sample, which has around 48,000 clones, about 88% seen once. Sequenced material: CD8+ T cells from peripheral blood mononuclear cells, taken before pregnancy. These receptors were collected from a female donor with multiple sclerosis, enrolled in a pregnancy study.

This chain connects TRBV4-1 to TRBJ1-4; 7 positions agree with TRBD1. V was pared by 1 base and J by 6 bases, with 2 bases of the junction left unmatched. This CDR3 spans 14 amino acids. Per germline, CDR1 MGHRA and CDR2 YSYEKL. This chain's CDR3 is CASSQVGGDEKLFF. The DNA of the CDR3 is TGCGCCAGCAGCCAAGTAGGGGGCGATGAAAAACTGTTTTTT.

The gene calls are TRBV29-1 and TRBJ2-1; maybe TRBD2 (6 bases). Trimming took 7 bases from V and 0 from J, leaving 13 bases between them. The CDR3 length is 14 residues. Germline V lookup: CDR1 SQVTM, CDR2 ANQGSEA. The CDR3 DNA reads as TGCAGCGCCACCGGGGGTAGCTCCTACAATGAGCAGTTCTTC. It translates to CSATGGSSYNEQFF.

The chain joins TRBV7-6 to TRBJ1-1, with D possibly matching TRBD1 (5 bases). In germline, CDR1 is SGHVS, CDR2 FNYEAQ. V gave up 4 bases and J gave up 3 bases, with 15 bases separating them. The CDR3 is made up of 15 amino acids. The CDR3 spells CASSSNAGVDTEAFF. CDR3 DNA: TGTGCCAGCAGCTCAAATGCGGGGGTGGACACTGAAGCTTTCTTT.

The V and J genes are TRBV9 and TRBJ1-6; D is unclear. Looked up from germline, CDR1 is SGDLS and CDR2 is YYNGEE. V was trimmed by 7 bases and J by 6 bases, leaving 14 bases between them. The CDR3 has 14 residues. The CDR3, as DNA: TGTGCCAGCTCCACCGGGTCCATTAATTCACCCCTCCACTTT. Translation: CASSTGSINSPLHF.

The CDR3 region has the DNA TGTGCCAGTCACTCCCTCCAGGGGAATTCACCCCTCCACTTT. Its translation is CASHSLQGNSPLHF. This sequence joins TRBV25-1 and TRBJ1-6; D might be TRBD1 (6 bases). This CDR3 has 14 residues. Germline V gene lookup returns CDR1 MGHDK and CDR2 SYGVNS. V was shortened by 9 bases and J by 7 bases, with 16 bases between the two germline ends. Drawing the rest from reference TRBV25-1 and TRBJ1-6, the complete variable domain is EADIYQTPRYLVIGTGKKITLECSQTMGHDKMYWYQQDPGMELHLIHYSYGVNSTEKGDLSSESTVSRIRTEHFPLTLESARPSHTSQYLCASHSLQGNSPLHFGNGTRLTVT.

This chain links TRBV2 with TRBJ2-3; 10 bases map to TRBD2. Trimming at V came to 8 bases and at J to 1 base, leaving 3 bases not matched to a gene. This CDR3 has 14 amino acids. Germline CDR1 is SNHLY and CDR2 is FYNNEI. This chain's CDR3 is CASLTSGGTDTQYF. CDR3 sequence (DNA): TGTGCCAGCCTAACTAGCGGGGGCACAGATACGCAGTATTTT.

This chain links TRBV10-3 with TRBJ1-1; 8 nucleotides align to TRBD1. This CDR3 has 15 residues. J lost 2 bases, V lost 3 bases, and 5 bases had no gene match. The germline CDR1 and CDR2 sequences are ENHRY and SYGVKD. The CDR3 region is CAISDPGTGNTEAFF. The CDR3 nucleotides are TGTGCCATCAGTGATCCCGGGACAGGTAACACTGAAGCTTTCTTT.

The V gene is TRBV7-3, the J gene TRBJ2-3; 8 bases line up with TRBD2. With 5 bases clipped from V and 6 bases from J, the junction kept 10 bases outside the gene matches. The length of the CDR3 is 15 residues. Germline CDR1 SGHTA, CDR2 FQGTGA. CDR3 amino acids: CASSPGRGGVDTQYF. The CDR3 DNA sequence: TGTGCCAGCAGCCCCGGACGGGGGGGCGTGGATACGCAGTATTTT.

This clone is judged medium-sized. V gene TRBV5-6 combines with J gene TRBJ2-7, with D unresolved. The CDR3 is 16 amino acids. CDR1 and CDR2 from the germline V gene are SGHDT and YYEEEE. With 4 bases removed from V and 0 bases from J, the gap between germline ends came to 17 bases. The CDR3 is CASSPPNGSSSYEQYF. CDR3 DNA sequence: TGTGCCAGCAGCCCGCCCAACGGTTCAAGCTCCTACGAGCAGTACTTC.

The J gene is TRBJ2-2, the V gene TRBV29-1, with D unresolved. The V gene lost 4 bases and the J gene lost 3 bases, with 9 bases spanning the gap. The CDR3 is made up of 13 amino acids. Germline CDR1 and CDR2: SQVTM and ANQGSEA. This chain's CDR3 is CSVVVPDTGELFF. Written as DNA, the CDR3 is TGCAGCGTTGTTGTGCCGGACACCGGGGAGCTGTTTTTT.

V is TRBV11-1 and J is TRBJ2-2; 7 bases are shared with TRBD2. This CDR3 has 14 amino acids. Trimming removed 5 bases from V and 7 bases from J; junction bases left unmatched: 7. The germline V gene has CDR1 SGHAT and CDR2 FQDESV (reference sequence). The CDR3 sequence: CASSARLAIGELFF. CDR3 nucleotides: TGTGCCAGCAGCGCCCGACTAGCAATCGGGGAGCTGTTTTTT.

This chain links TRBV14 with TRBJ2-6, with 7 bases aligning to TRBD1. This CDR3 contains 19 residues. Germline V gene sequence: CDR1 SGHDN, CDR2 FVKESK. The trim removed 3 bases at V and 0 bases at J, leaving 11 bases unmatched. CDR3 amino acids: CASSHRKGARPSGANVLTF. The CDR3 DNA is TGTGCCAGCAGCCATCGAAAGGGGGCCCGTCCCTCTGGGGCCAACGTCCTGACTTTC.

The V gene is TRBV11-2, the J gene TRBJ2-3; no clear D gene. CDR1 is SGHAT and CDR2 is FQNNGV in the germline V gene. This CDR3 is built from 13 residues. Trimming stripped 5 bases from V and 5 bases from J, with 11 bases between. CDR3 bases: TGTGCCAGCAGCCGTAGTCCCTTAGATACGCAGTATTTT. Its protein is CASSRSPLDTQYF.

This chain uses TRBV9 with TRBJ2-7; 7 positions agree with TRBD2. The trim removed 0 bases at V and 3 bases at J, leaving 6 bases unmatched. Looked up from germline, CDR1 is SGDLS and CDR2 is YYNGEE. CDR3 size: 15 residues. This chain's CDR3 is CASSVAAGTFYEQYF. CDR3 DNA: TGTGCCAGCAGCGTAGCAGCGGGGACCTTCTACGAGCAGTACTTC.

The chain links TRBV7-2 to TRBJ2-1; a weak D match, TRBD2 (7 bases). CDR3 length equals 15 residues. Germline V CDR1 and CDR2: SGHTA, FQGNSA. V was cut by 0 bases and J by 4 bases, with 10 bases left in between. Here the CDR3 DNA reads TGTGCCAGCAGCTTAGCAGGGGGGGCTTACAATGAGCAGTTCTTC. It translates to CASSLAGGAYNEQFF.

The CDR3 loop is CASSDPGTGDNSPLHF. CDR3 in DNA: TGCGCCAGCAGCGATCCCGGGACAGGTGATAATTCACCCCTCCACTTT. The J gene is TRBJ1-6, the V gene TRBV4-1; 8 bases are a match to TRBD1. CDR1 is MGHRA and CDR2 is YSYEKL in the germline V gene. This CDR3 is built from 16 residues. V dropped 5 bases and J dropped 5; count of bases not matched to a gene: 8.

This chain links TRBV7-9 with TRBJ2-2; no definite D call. The CDR3 is 14 amino acids. The germline gives CDR1 SEHNR, CDR2 FQNEAQ (reference sequence). Trimming removed 2 bases from V and 1 base from J, with 5 bases in between. CDR3 amino acids: CASSLLGNTGELFF. The CDR3 DNA is TGTGCCAGCAGCTTACTAGGGAACACCGGGGAGCTGTTTTTT.

This clone is medium-sized by share. This chain links TRBV6-1 with TRBJ2-7; TRBD1 agrees at 7 bases. The ends lost 2 bases at V and 0 bases at J; junction bases unmatched: 7. CDR3 length: 16 amino acids. Looked up from germline, CDR1 is MNHNS and CDR2 is SASEGT. CDR3 residues: CASSENGGDSSYEQYF. CDR3 DNA sequence: TGTGCCAGCAGTGAAAATGGTGGGGACAGCTCCTACGAGCAGTACTTC.

This clone has just one count. The chain recombines TRBV4-1 with TRBJ2-7, with 7 bases matching TRBD1. CDR3 length: 16 amino acids. V trimming: 0 bases; J trimming: 2 bases; junction bases outside the gene matches: 7. In germline, CDR1 is MGHRA, CDR2 YSYEKL. Written as DNA, the CDR3 is TGCGCCAGCAGCCAAGAGGGAACAGGGGCGGCCTACGAGCAGTACTTC. Translating gives CASSQEGTGAAYEQYF.

This clone showed up just once. The chain joins TRBV2 to TRBJ2-3, with 7 bases matching TRBD1. V gave up 5 bases and J gave up 0 bases; unmatched junction bases: 5. Germline values: CDR1 SNHLY, CDR2 FYNNEI. The CDR3 loop spans 15 amino acids. CDR3 coding DNA: TGTGCCAGCAGTAGGGACAGCCCTAGCACAGATACGCAGTATTTT. Its translation is CASSRDSPSTDTQYF.

V usage is TRBV4-2 and J usage is TRBJ2-7; TRBD2 might be the D (7 bases). Germline CDR1 LGHNA, CDR2 YNFKEQ. CDR3 length: 16 amino acids. Trimming pared 0 bases from V and 3 bases from J, leaving 15 bases between. As DNA, the CDR3 is TGTGCCAGCAGCCAAGATGGAGAGGGGGGGCGCTACGAGCAGTACTTC. Translated: CASSQDGEGGRYEQYF.

The chain uses TRBV19 and TRBJ2-7, with TRBD2 as a possible D gene (5 bases). The CDR3 is made up of 15 amino acids. Germline V gene sequence: CDR1 LNHDA, CDR2 SQIVND (reference sequence). Trimming took 6 bases from V and 0 from J, leaving 15 bases between them. In nucleotides, the CDR3 is TGTGCCAGTAGCACACACAGTCGGGGCTCCTACGAGCAGTACTTC. Translating gives CASSTHSRGSYEQYF.

The rearrangement links TRBV19 to TRBJ2-2, with D possibly being TRBD2 (6 bases). Germline CDR1 and CDR2: LNHDA and SQIVND (reference sequence). The V end lost 10 bases, the J end lost 3 bases, and 18 bases lay between the germline ends. The CDR3 consists of 15 residues. This chain's CDR3 is CATLNGAGYTGELFF. The CDR3 nucleotides are TGTGCCACTCTTAACGGGGCGGGGTACACCGGGGAGCTGTTTTTT.

The V and J genes are TRBV5-5 and TRBJ1-2, with D uncertain. CDR3 length: 15 residues. V lost 4 bases, J lost 8 bases, and 21 bases lay in between. Germline lookup yields CDR1 SGHKS and CDR2 YYEKEE (reference sequence). This CDR3 reads CASSLWSARWYGYTF. CDR3 sequence (DNA): TGTGCCAGCAGCCTTTGGTCCGCGCGGTGGTACGGCTACACCTTC.

This clone appeared a single time. The chain has TRBV7-9 and TRBJ2-6; tentative D call: TRBD2 (5 bases). Trimming shortened V by 6 bases and J by 0 bases, and 21 bases separated the two germline ends. This CDR3 comprises 19 residues. Germline loops: CDR1 SEHNR, CDR2 FQNEAQ (reference sequence). The CDR3 sequence: CASSIRAAKQSSGANVLTF. The CDR3 nucleotides are TGTGCCAGCAGTATACGAGCGGCTAAACAATCCTCTGGGGCCAACGTCCTGACTTTC.

The rearrangement links TRBV6-4 to TRBJ2-3; 7 bases align to TRBD1. V lost 0 bases, J lost 3 bases, and 3 bases stayed unmatched. The CDR3 is 15 amino acids. Germline CDR1 MRHNA, CDR2 SNTAGT. The CDR3 here is CASSDSPGGTDTQYF. The DNA of the CDR3 is TGTGCCAGCAGTGACTCCCCAGGGGGTACAGATACGCAGTATTTT.

The chain links TRBV11-1 to TRBJ2-3; 7 bases map to TRBD2. V shed 0 bases, J shed 0 bases, and the junction held 12 bases outside the gene matches. The CDR3 loop spans 19 amino acids. Germline CDR1 SGHAT, CDR2 FQDESV (reference sequence). The CDR3 coding sequence is TGTGCCAGCAGCTTAGCGATGGCGGGGGAAGTCCCTAGCACAGATACGCAGTATTTT. As protein: CASSLAMAGEVPSTDTQYF.

The J gene is TRBJ1-5, the V gene TRBV7-9; D not certain. V was shortened by 5 bases and J by 2 bases, with 7 bases between the two germline ends. Germline lookup yields CDR1 SEHNR and CDR2 FQNEAQ (reference sequence). CDR3 length: 13 residues. The CDR3 protein is CASSPYGNQPQHF. The CDR3 region has the DNA TGTGCCAGCAGCCCCTATGGCAATCAGCCCCAGCATTTT.

This chain connects TRBV4-3 to TRBJ1-3, with 10 nucleotides matching TRBD1. CDR3 length equals 15 residues. The V and J ends lost 6 bases and 4 bases, in that order; junction bases with no gene match: 6. Germline loops: CDR1 LGHNA, CDR2 YSLEER. The CDR3 nucleotides are TGCGCCAGCAGTAGGGACAGGGGTTACGGAAACACCATATATTTT. This translates into CASSRDRGYGNTIYF.

This clone occurred once. The genes are TRBV7-3 and TRBJ2-7; 12 nucleotides align to TRBD1. Germline values: CDR1 SGHTA, CDR2 FQGTGA. The CDR3 consists of 16 residues. V shed 5 bases and J 4 bases; nucleotides not matched to a gene: 9. CDR3 protein: CASSPRPGQGAYEQYF. The CDR3 coding sequence is TGTGCCAGCAGCCCGAGACCGGGACAGGGGGCTTACGAGCAGTACTTC.

This clone was counted once. The CDR3 protein is CASSRGWARGDEQYF. Written as DNA, the CDR3 is TGTGCCAGCAGTCGGGGTTGGGCCAGGGGCGATGAGCAGTACTTC. This chain uses TRBV27 with TRBJ2-7; maybe TRBD1 (6 bases). This CDR3 spans 15 amino acids. V was shortened by 5 bases and J by 7 bases, with 21 bases between the two germline ends. From germline, CDR1 is MNHEY and CDR2 SMNVEV (reference sequence).

This chain uses TRBV5-1 with TRBJ2-1; 12 bases match TRBD2. Losses at the gene ends were 2 bases for V and 1 base for J; bases not matched to a gene: 16. The germline CDR1 and CDR2 sequences are SGHRS and YFSETQ. The CDR3 length is 21 residues. DNA for the CDR3: TGCGCCAGCAGCTTTAGTAGTGGCAGAAGGACTAGCGGGATTTCCTACAATGAGCAGTTCTTC. This sequence encodes CASSFSSGRRTSGISYNEQFF.